This is a list of T cell receptor beta chains from one sample in a study of CD8 T cells in Susac syndrome. TCRdb reprocessed the immunoSEQ multiplex PCR reads via MiXCR and lists one record per CDR3 protein. The data show about 300,000 distinct CDR3 sequences, 75% to 90% seen once. The sample consisted of CD8+ T cells from PBMCs. These receptors all stem from a human donor with multiple sclerosis. CDR3s include the opening cysteine and the closing phenylalanine or tryptophan. D genes are given only for firm matches. Rows give clone size only sometimes, using once, few, many, or a class for an expanded clone.

CDR3aa | CDR3nt | v_gene | abundance | d_gene | len | j_gene
CASSEVLLGTSGGSEQFF | TGTGCCAGCAGTGAAGTACTCCTTGGGACTAGCGGGGGAAGTGAGCAGTTCTTC | TRBV2 | - | TRBD2 | 18 | TRBJ2-1
CASTQGQLGYTF | TGTGCCAGCACTCAGGGACAGTTAGGCTACACCTTC | TRBV2 | once | TRBD1 | 12 | TRBJ1-2
CSAGGDRQIPPEAFF | TGCAGTGCAGGGGGGGACAGACAAATCCCTCCTGAAGCTTTCTTT | TRBV20-1 | - | TRBD1 | 15 | TRBJ1-1
CATSDLPGTGVDREPFF | TGTGCCACCAGTGACCTACCAGGGACAGGGGTGGACCGGGAGCCGTTTTTT | TRBV24-1 | - | TRBD1 | 17 | TRBJ2-2
CASSPPGHDPSTDTQYF | TGTGCCAGCAGTCCACCGGGACACGACCCTAGCACAGATACGCAGTATTTT | TRBV6-1 | - | - | 17 | TRBJ2-3
CASSPPQNTIYF | TGTGCCAGCAGCCCCCCGCAAAACACCATATATTTT | TRBV28 | - | - | 12 | TRBJ1-3
CASSSEGVQLFF | TGTGCCAGCAGTTCCGAGGGTGTGCAACTGTTTTTT | TRBV6-5 | - | - | 12 | TRBJ1-4
CASTDGTSGQETQYF | TGTGCCAGCACCGACGGGACTAGCGGCCAAGAGACCCAGTACTTC | TRBV6-5 | once | TRBD2 | 15 | TRBJ2-5
CVAGGAGTEAFF | TGTGTCGCAGGGGGCGCGGGCACTGAAGCTTTCTTT | TRBV6-5 | once | TRBD1 | 12 | TRBJ1-1
CASSSAGALQFF | TGTGCCAGCAGCTCGGCAGGGGCCCTTCAGTTCTTC | TRBV7-6 | - | - | 12 | TRBJ2-1
CASSHLPTGDYGYTF | TGCGCCAGCAGTCACCTTCCGACTGGGGACTATGGCTACACCTTC | TRBV23-1 | - | - | 15 | TRBJ1-2
CASSQNPNEQFF | TGTGCCAGCAGCCAGAACCCCAATGAGCAGTTCTTC | TRBV7-9 | - | - | 12 | TRBJ2-1
CASWTGETYEQYF | TGTGCCTCCTGGACAGGGGAGACCTACGAGCAGTACTTC | TRBV30 | - | TRBD1 | 13 | TRBJ2-7
CASSPSGAGGELFF | TGTGCCAGCAGCCCTAGCGGAGCGGGCGGGGAGCTGTTTTTT | TRBV7-6 | - | TRBD2 | 14 | TRBJ2-2
CASSYPAMEGAGGYTF | TGTGCCAGCAGCTACCCCGCCATGGAGGGGGCGGGGGGCTACACCTTC | TRBV7-9 | - | TRBD1 | 16 | TRBJ1-2
CASSVGQNYGYTF | TGTGCCAGCAGCGTAGGACAGAACTATGGCTACACCTTC | TRBV9 | - | - | 13 | TRBJ1-2
CASSFGQGNIQYF | TGTGCCAGCAGCTTCGGACAGGGGAACATTCAGTACTTC | TRBV5-5 | - | TRBD1 | 13 | TRBJ2-4
CASSIATGRYEQYF | TGTGCCAGTAGTATCGCAACAGGGAGGTACGAGCAGTACTTC | TRBV19 | - | - | 14 | TRBJ2-7
CAIGGGPLSSGANVLTF | TGTGCCATCGGTGGGGGGCCACTTTCCTCGGGGGCCAACGTCCTGACTTTC | TRBV10-3 | few | - | 17 | TRBJ2-6
CASRGLAGGPYEQYF | TGTGCCAGCAGGGGACTAGCGGGAGGGCCCTACGAGCAGTACTTC | TRBV6-1 | - | TRBD2 | 15 | TRBJ2-7
CASSSLLDAVNYGYTF | TGTGCCAGCAGTTCCCTCCTGGACGCAGTTAACTATGGCTACACCTTC | TRBV12-3/TRBV12-4 | - | - | 16 | TRBJ1-2
CATSSATGPSGNTIYF | TGTGCCACCAGCAGTGCCACAGGGCCTTCTGGAAACACCATATATTTT | TRBV15 | once | - | 16 | TRBJ1-3
CSVAPDLNRGPEQFF | TGCAGCGTTGCCCCTGATCTAAACAGGGGCCCGGAGCAGTTCTTC | TRBV29-1 | - | TRBD1 | 15 | TRBJ2-1